This T cell receptor (beta chain) comes out of a study of T-cell memory formation after mild COVID-19. Constant-segment primers and 5'RACE yielded cDNA libraries for TCR alpha and TCR beta, each carrying sample barcodes and UMIs. TCRdb reprocessed the 5' RACE reads with MiXCR, giving one entry per CDR3 protein. The sample holds 100,000 or so distinct CDR3 sequences, approximately 12% seen once. V lost 4 bases and J 2 bases, leaving 20 bases between the germline ends. Germline V lookup: CDR1 SEHNR, CDR2 FQNEAQ (reference sequence). The CDR3 extends over 17 amino acids. This chain joins TRBV7-9 and TRBJ2-5; tentative D call: TRBD1 (6 bases). This receptor was obtained from a man between 18 and 35 years old who had mild COVID-19 (a few samples of this study predate the infection). Cell type and time point are not known. Material for sequencing was PBMCs or a T cell subset sorted from them (not recorded which). Here the CDR3 reads CASSSSPGNRAQETQYF. The CDR3 bases are TGTGCCAGCAGCTCCAGCCCGGGGAACAGGGCGCAAGAGACCCAGTACTTC.